These 25 T cell receptor beta chains originate from one sample sequenced in a study of vaccination effects on CD4 cells after COVID-19. For these receptors, no antigen is known. The repertoire was sequenced with immunoSEQ multiplex PCR; TCRdb's copy has only in-frame clones and lacks some. Of about 79,000 clones listed, about 74% are singletons. Antigen-specific CD4+ T cell clonotypes were called by their expansion after viral peptide-pool culture in ViraFEST. Culture lasted around eleven days before CD4+ T cell isolation. The material sequenced was CD4+ T cells from PBMCs cultured with HCoV-229E spike peptides, taken before COVID-19 vaccination. The receptor set was obtained from a human donor who received a COVID-19 vaccine.

The V and J genes are TRBV6-2 or TRBV6-3 and TRBJ1-1; D gene ambiguous. The CDR3 sequence is 15 residues long. Germline CDR1 is MNHEY and CDR2 is SVGEGT. Trimming left V 0 bases short and J 3 bases short, with 11 bases between. The CDR3: CASSYSRGLDTEAFF. The CDR3, as DNA: TGTGCCAGCAGTTACTCAAGAGGGCTCGACACTGAAGCTTTCTTT.

This clone was detected a few times. The V gene is TRBV3-1 (or the pseudogene TRBV3-2), the J gene TRBJ2-1; 9 bases align to TRBD2. This CDR3 is 15 amino acids long. Germline V CDR1 and CDR2: LGHDT, YNNKEL (reference sequence). V trimming: 2 bases; J trimming: 3 bases; junction bases outside the gene matches: 2. CDR3 sequence: CASSQLAGRYNEQFF. The CDR3 coding sequence is TGTGCCAGCAGCCAACTAGCGGGGCGCTACAATGAGCAGTTCTTC.

The CDR3 nucleotides are TGTGCCAGCAGTCCCCGGAGGGGCACTGAAGCTTTCTTT. It translates to CASSPRRGTEAFF. The chain has TRBV6-4 and TRBJ1-1; D possibly corresponds to TRBD1 (5 bases). V lost 5 bases and J lost 4, with 11 bases in between. Germline loops: CDR1 MRHNA, CDR2 SNTAGT. The CDR3 has 13 amino acids.

This chain uses TRBV4-1 with TRBJ2-1; 7 bases are a match to TRBD2. Germline assignment: CDR1 MGHRA and CDR2 YSYEKL. The CDR3 spans 18 residues. With V trimmed by 0 bases and J by 0 bases, 8 bases remained unmatched. CDR3 region: CASSQEGQRGGSYNEQFF. As DNA, the CDR3 is TGCGCCAGCAGCCAAGAGGGCCAGCGGGGCGGCTCCTACAATGAGCAGTTCTTC.

Details on this clone: The same CDR3 can be traced to other DNA sequences in this sample. The CDR3 protein is CASSGNEKLFF. DNA for the CDR3: TGTGCCAGCAGTGGTAATGAAAAACTGTTTTTT. The chain joins TRBV7-9 to TRBJ1-4, with D hard to call. Looked up from germline, CDR1 is SEHNR and CDR2 is FQNEAQ (reference sequence). Trimming shortened V by 6 bases and J by 4 bases, and 3 bases separated the two germline ends. This CDR3 spans 11 amino acids.

The chain couples TRBV5-1 to TRBJ1-6; possible D gene TRBD1, 5 bases. Germline CDR1 and CDR2: SGHRS and YFSETQ. The CDR3 is 16 amino acids. Between the trimmed V and J ends, which lost 3 bases and 6 bases, there was a span of 16 bases. The CDR3, as DNA: TGCGCCAGCAGCTACACTGTGGGGGAGACTAATTCACCCCTCCACTTT. Residues: CASSYTVGETNSPLHF. The entire variable domain, with the rest obtained from reference TRBV5-1 and TRBJ1-6, is as follows: KAGVTQTPRYLIKTRGQQVTLSCSPISGHRSVSWYQQTPGQGLQFLFEYFSETQRNKGNFPGRFSGRQFSNSRSEMNVSTLELGDSALYLCASSYTVGETNSPLHFGNGTRLTVT.

As DNA, the CDR3 is TGTGCCAGCAGCCCAGGGACAGCGAACACTGAAGCTTTCTTT. Amino acids: CASSPGTANTEAFF. The chain is built from TRBV7-3 and TRBJ1-1; 7 positions match TRBD1. J gave up 1 base and V 5 bases, and 4 bases lay outside the gene matches. This CDR3 spans 14 amino acids. The germline V gene encodes CDR1 SGHTA and CDR2 FQGTGA.

The chain links TRBV5-1 to TRBJ2-5; 7 positions agree with TRBD2. Germline V lookup: CDR1 SGHRS, CDR2 YFSETQ. V shed 7 bases, J shed 5 bases, and the junction held 17 bases outside the gene matches. The CDR3 extends over 16 amino acids. The CDR3: CASSRGETTEGETQYF. As DNA, the CDR3 is TGCGCCAGCTCCCGGGGGGAGACAACCGAAGGGGAGACCCAGTACTTC.

This clone was counted between two and nine times. The chain combines TRBV6-6 with TRBJ2-3; the match to TRBD1 covers 10 bases. The CDR3 is 15 residues long. Looked up from germline, CDR1 is MNHNY and CDR2 is SVGAGI (reference sequence). The V segment lost 5 bases and the J segment 6 bases; nucleotides outside the gene matches: 8. This chain's CDR3 is CASSNTRTGGDTQYF. The DNA for the CDR3 is TGTGCCAGCAGTAACACCCGGACAGGGGGGGATACGCAGTATTTT.

V gene TRBV24-1 combines with J gene TRBJ2-7; 10 bases fit TRBD1. Germline V gene sequence: CDR1 KGHDR, CDR2 SFDVKD. The junction had 4 bases not matched to a gene; V was cut back by 12 bases and J by 6 bases. The CDR3 spans 11 residues. For the CDR3, the DNA is TGTGCCCCCCGGGACAGGGGCGAGCAGTACGTC. This translates into CAPRDRGEQYV.

The chain couples TRBV18 to TRBJ1-1; no reliable D call. V gave up 1 base and J gave up 4 bases, with 19 bases separating them. This CDR3 comprises 17 residues. CDR1 and CDR2 (germline): KGHSH, LQKENI. CDR3 region: CASSPRLGLGVGTEAFF. CDR3 nucleotide sequence: TGTGCCAGCTCACCACGGCTGGGCCTCGGGGTAGGCACTGAAGCTTTCTTT.

This clone appeared once. The rearrangement links TRBV24-1 to TRBJ1-4; 7 bases are shared with TRBD1. CDR1 and CDR2 from the germline V gene are KGHDR and SFDVKD. Trimming at V came to 6 bases and at J to 5 bases, leaving 2 bases not matched to a gene. The CDR3 runs to 13 residues. The CDR3 DNA reads as TGTGCCACCAGTCCAGGGGGGAATGAAAAACTGTTTTTT. It translates to CATSPGGNEKLFF.

This rearrangement joins TRBV7-2 to TRBJ2-7; D possibly corresponds to TRBD1 (5 bases). Germline-derived CDR1 and CDR2 are SGHTA and FQGNSA. Trimming cost V 1 base and J 3 bases, with 10 bases left between them. The CDR3 extends over 14 amino acids. The CDR3 DNA reads as TGTGCCAGCAGCTTAGGTCAGGGATTCTACGAGCAGTACGTC. Encoded protein: CASSLGQGFYEQYV.

The J gene is TRBJ1-2, the V gene TRBV18; D gene unclear. The germline V gene encodes CDR1 KGHSH and CDR2 LQKENI. The CDR3 consists of 14 residues. The V gene lost 1 base and the J gene lost 3 bases, with 9 bases spanning the gap. CDR3 region: CASSPLSKDYGYTF. The CDR3 DNA follows: TGTGCCAGCTCACCACTTTCCAAGGACTATGGCTACACCTTC.

This clone was recorded once. The rearrangement uses TRBV28 and TRBJ1-5; D may be TRBD1 (5 bases). Germline V lookup: CDR1 MDHEN, CDR2 SYDVKM. V lost 2 bases and J 5 bases, leaving 16 bases between the germline ends. The CDR3 spans 16 residues. The CDR3 DNA sequence: TGTGCCAGCAGTTTAGGGGTCGGGGGTGGACATCAGCCCCAGCATTTT. Protein: CASSLGVGGGHQPQHF.

This rearrangement joins TRBV7-2 to TRBJ1-5, with TRBD1 as a possible D gene (5 bases). Trimming pared 5 bases from V and 2 bases from J, leaving 19 bases between. Germline-derived CDR1 and CDR2 are SGHTA and FQGNSA. This CDR3 has 17 amino acids. The CDR3 region has the DNA TGTGCCAGCAGCCTAGAGGCAGGGATTGCGGGCAATCAGCCCCAGCATTTT. Encoded protein: CASSLEAGIAGNQPQHF.

The CDR3 DNA sequence: TGTGCCAGCAGCTTAAACGGAGGGGGGTTGACTGAAGCTTTCTTT. Translation gives CASSLNGGGLTEAFF. This chain links TRBV7-2 with TRBJ1-1, with D possibly matching TRBD1 (6 bases). CDR1 and CDR2 (germline): SGHTA, FQGNSA. The CDR3 is 15 amino acids. V gave up 2 bases and J gave up 5 bases, with 15 bases separating them. Together with reference TRBV7-2 and TRBJ1-1, the CDR3 gives the full variable domain: GAGVSQSPSNKVTEKGKDVELRCDPISGHTALYWYRQSLGQGLEFLIYFQGNSAPDKSGLPSDRFSAERTGGSVSTLTIQRTQQEDSAVYLCASSLNGGGLTEAFFGQGTRLTVV.

The chain couples TRBV15 to TRBJ1-3; D is unclear. The CDR3 runs to 13 residues. From germline, CDR1 is LNHNV and CDR2 YYDKDF (reference sequence). Trimming removed 1 base from V and 2 bases from J, with 3 bases in between. CDR3 bases: TGTGCCACCAGCAGAGGGACTGGAAACACCATATATTTT. Its protein is CATSRGTGNTIYF.

The chain links TRBV11-2 to TRBJ2-5, with 15 positions matching TRBD2. CDR1 and CDR2 (germline): SGHAT, FQNNGV. This CDR3 has 19 amino acids. The J segment lost 3 bases and the V segment lost 1 base, leaving 9 bases of the junction unmatched. CDR3 in DNA: TGTGCCAGCAGCTTAGTCCGTCGGGGGACTAGCGGGGGGAAAGAGACCCAGTACTTC. Its translation is CASSLVRRGTSGGKETQYF.

The CDR3 region has the DNA TGTGCCAGCAGCTTAGCCGGGACAGGGGCGGAGTACACCTTC. The encoded protein is CASSLAGTGAEYTF. This chain uses TRBV7-9 with TRBJ1-2; TRBD1 agrees at 10 bases. Trimming removed 0 bases from V and 11 bases from J; junction bases left unmatched: 6. Germline V gives CDR1 SEHNR, CDR2 FQNEAQ (reference sequence). The CDR3 is made up of 14 amino acids.

CDR3 region: CASTKAGTNEKLFF. The CDR3 DNA sequence: TGTGCCAGCACCAAGGCGGGAACTAATGAAAAACTGTTTTTT. The V and J genes are TRBV25-1 and TRBJ1-4, with no clear D. The CDR3 has 14 amino acids. Germline assignment: CDR1 MGHDK and CDR2 SYGVNS. V was cut by 7 bases and J by 1 base, with 10 bases left in between.

This clone has just one count. The V and J genes are TRBV6-5 and TRBJ2-5, with 7 bases lining up with TRBD1. The ends lost 0 bases at V and 5 bases at J; junction bases unmatched: 9. CDR3 size: 16 residues. Germline lookup yields CDR1 MNHEY and CDR2 SVGAGI. The CDR3 is CASSYSPAGGRETQYF. CDR3 nucleotide sequence: TGTGCCAGCAGTTACTCTCCGGCAGGGGGTAGGGAGACCCAGTACTTC.

This clone was seen only a few times. The J gene is TRBJ2-6, the V gene TRBV12-3 or TRBV12-4, with D hard to call. The CDR3 is 13 amino acids. Trimming stripped 1 base from V and 9 bases from J, with 7 bases between. CDR3 in amino acids: CASSLGRRNVLTF. Here the CDR3 DNA reads TGTGCCAGCAGTTTAGGGCGGCGCAACGTCCTGACTTTC.

The chain employs TRBV6-1 and TRBJ2-2, with TRBD1 matching 8 bases. CDR3 length: 15 amino acids. V gave up 2 bases and J gave up 4 bases; unmatched junction bases: 3. Germline V gene data show CDR1 as MNHNS and CDR2 as SASEGT. The CDR3 coding sequence is TGTGCCAGCAGTGAATATACAGGGGGCACCGGGGAGCTGTTTTTT. Protein sequence: CASSEYTGGTGELFF.

The chain links TRBV5-1 to TRBJ2-6; the D is unclear. CDR3 length: 18 residues. The V end was cut by 5 bases, the J end by 0 bases, with 18 bases between. Germline V CDR1 and CDR2: SGHRS, YFSETQ. CDR3 bases: TGCGCCAGCAGATCCGAACACGGAATTAACTCTGGGGCCAACGTCCTGACTTTC. Its protein product is CASRSEHGINSGANVLTF.